The 6 T cell receptor beta chains presented below share a single source sample, sequenced in a study of T cells after yellow fever vaccination. TCRdb re-called the 5' RACE reads through MiXCR, storing one row per CDR3 protein. The sample comprises hundreds of thousands of distinct CDR3 sequences, around 3.9% of which are singletons, and about 25% rests with the top ten. The specimen was PBMCs, collected on the day of the yellow fever booster vaccination. These receptors were taken from a man between 18 and 35 years old who received the YFV17D yellow fever vaccine.

Many counts were recorded for this clonotype. The chain couples TRBV15 to TRBJ2-2; D unclear. V shed 0 bases and J shed 6 bases, with 5 bases lying between them. The CDR3 loop spans 13 amino acids. Germline V CDR1 and CDR2: LNHNV, YYDKDF (reference sequence). CDR3 DNA: TGTGCCACCAGCAGAGATCTGCCCGGGGAGCTGTTTTTT. Its translation is CATSRDLPGELFF.

This clonotype was detected many times. The chain carries TRBV20-1 and TRBJ2-3; TRBD2 aligns across 9 bases. Germline assignment: CDR1 DFQATT and CDR2 SNEGSKA (reference sequence). V lost 0 bases to trimming and J lost 2 bases; unmatched junction nucleotides: 6. This CDR3 spans 16 amino acids. For the CDR3, the DNA is TGCAGTGCTAGAGAAAGGCTAGCGGGGATCACAGATACGCAGTATTTT. Its protein product is CSARERLAGITDTQYF.

The chain uses TRBV21-1 and TRBJ1-2. TRBV21-1 counts as a pseudogene. The CDR3 consists of 16 residues. DNA of the CDR3: TGTGCCAGCAGCAAAGCGCAGGTTTGGGCTAACTATGGCTACACCTTC. It encodes CASSKAQVWANYGYTF.

The table lists this clonotype with a few counts. V usage is TRBV6-2 or TRBV6-3 and J usage is TRBJ2-1; the match to TRBD2 covers 9 bases. V dropped 8 bases and J dropped 4; count of bases not matched to a gene: 9. This CDR3 region has 15 residues. Germline CDR1 is MNHEY and CDR2 is SVGEGT. The CDR3 region has the DNA TGTGCCAGCGCCCTGTCAGCGGGGGGATACAATGAGCAGTTCTTC. Protein sequence: CASALSAGGYNEQFF.

CDR3 nucleotides: TGTGCCAGCAGCTGGGACAGGGTCGTTCCAGAAAAACTGTTTTTT. This gives the protein CASSWDRVVPEKLFF. The J gene is TRBJ1-4, the V gene TRBV7-9; TRBD1 matches 9 bases. Germline assignment: CDR1 SEHNR and CDR2 FQNEAQ (reference sequence). The CDR3 sequence is 15 residues long. Trimming removed 4 bases from V and 8 bases from J; junction bases left unmatched: 8.

This clonotype was counted many times. The chain recombines TRBV5-1 with TRBJ2-4, with D possibly being TRBD1 or TRBD2 (5 bases each). Germline CDR1 SGHRS, CDR2 YFSETQ. CDR3 length: 16 amino acids. V lost 0 bases and J lost 5, with 15 bases in between. CDR3 amino acids: CASSLVRVGLENIQYF. As DNA, the CDR3 is TGCGCCAGCAGCTTGGTGAGGGTGGGGCTAGAAAACATTCAGTACTTC. The full variable domain, with the rest looked up from reference TRBV5-1 and TRBJ2-4, is KAGVTQTPRYLIKTRGQQVTLSCSPISGHRSVSWYQQTPGQGLQFLFEYFSETQRNKGNFPGRFSGRQFSNSRSEMNVSTLELGDSALYLCASSLVRVGLENIQYFGAGTRLSVL.